These T cell receptor beta chains were read from a single sample in a study of blood T cells in healthy people across ages. TCRdb processed the 5' RACE reads anew with MiXCR; each CDR3 protein has one entry. This sample has about 1,400,000 distinct CDR3 sequences, with 45% to 70% found just once. The sample consisted of blood. The origin of the receptors is a young man in good health. CDR3s include the opening cysteine and the closing phenylalanine or tryptophan. D genes are given only for firm matches. Only part of the rows carry a size: once, few, many, or a class if the clone is expanded.

J | D | size | V | CDR3 | DNA
TRBJ2-4 | TRBD1 | NA | TRBV4-1 | CASSQGQGDNLEQYF | TGCGCCAGCAGCCAAGGACAGGGGGATAATTTGGAGCAGTACTTC
TRBJ2-5 | TRBD2 | NA | TRBV10-3 | CAISESGVAGQETQYF | TGTGCCATCAGTGAGTCGGGGGTAGCGGGCCAAGAGACCCAGTACTTC
TRBJ1-1 | TRBD1 | NA | TRBV6-5 | CASSYDSPTGVNTEAFF | TGTGCCAGCAGTTACGATTCCCCTACAGGGGTGAACACTGAAGCTTTCTTT
TRBJ2-7 | NA | NA | TRBV4-2 | CASSTYQTRAYEQYF | TGTGCCAGCAGCACCTACCAAACCAGGGCCTACGAGCAGTACTTC
TRBJ2-5 | NA | few | TRBV14 | CASSQLTEETQYF | TGTGCCAGCAGCCAACTGACGGAGGAGACCCAGTACTTC
TRBJ2-7 | NA | NA | TRBV18 | CASSPIGGSGAYEQYF | TGTGCCAGCTCACCAATCGGCGGGTCAGGGGCTTACGAGCAGTACTTC
TRBJ2-5 | NA | NA | TRBV27 | CASSSIVPGPLETQYF | TGTGCCAGCAGTTCAATAGTTCCGGGACCACTGGAGACCCAGTACTTC
TRBJ1-1 | NA | few | TRBV3-1 | CASSQEFTVTEAFF | TGTGCCAGCAGCCAAGAATTTACTGTCACTGAAGCTTTCTTT
TRBJ2-1 | NA | NA | TRBV20-1 | CSARFSWSYNEQFF | TGCAGTGCTAGGTTCAGTTGGTCCTACAATGAGCAGTTCTTC
TRBJ2-1 | TRBD2 | NA | TRBV4-3 | CASSQVGLAGFNEQFF | TGCGCCAGCAGCCAAGTGGGACTAGCGGGGTTCAATGAGCAGTTCTTC
TRBJ2-1 | TRBD2 | NA | TRBV2 | CASSPTGTRSNEQFF | TGTGCCAGCAGCCCAACCGGGACTAGATCTAATGAGCAGTTCTTC
TRBJ1-5 | NA | NA | TRBV6-1 | CASSEQGRSNQPQHF | TGTGCCAGCAGTGAACAGGGCCGTAGCAATCAGCCCCAGCATTTT
TRBJ2-7 | NA | once | TRBV20-1 | CSARDGGQGPEQYF | TGCAGTGCTAGAGATGGGGGTCAGGGACCCGAGCAGTACTTC
TRBJ2-3 | NA | NA | TRBV20-1 | CSAGNSDTQYF | TGCAGTGCTGGGAACTCAGATACGCAGTATTTT
TRBJ2-1 | NA | few | TRBV7-6 | CASSPVVNEQFF | TGTGCCAGCAGCCCGGTAGTCAATGAGCAGTTCTTC
TRBJ2-7 | NA | few | TRBV6-5 | CASSYSAYSYEQYF | TGTGCCAGCAGTTACTCGGCTTACTCCTACGAGCAGTACTTC
TRBJ2-6 | NA | few | TRBV29-1 | CSVEDSFSGANVLTF | TGCAGCGTTGAAGACAGCTTCTCTGGGGCCAACGTCCTGACTTTC
TRBJ2-7 | NA | few | TRBV7-9 | CASSLGGLRSSYEQYF | TGTGCCAGCAGCCTAGGGGGTCTCCGCAGCTCCTACGAGCAGTACTTC
TRBJ2-2 | NA | once | TRBV20-1 | CSAQFEPNTGELFF | TGCAGTGCCCAATTTGAACCGAACACCGGGGAGCTGTTTTTT
TRBJ1-1 | TRBD1 | NA | TRBV7-2 | CASSPRGREAFF | TGTGCCAGCAGTCCCAGGGGGAGGGAAGCTTTCTTT
TRBJ2-2 | TRBD2 | NA | TRBV4-1 | CASSQYLGETSLLIANTGELFF | TGCGCCAGCAGCCAATATTTAGGGGAGACTAGCTTATTAATCGCGAACACCGGGGAGCTGTTTTTT
TRBJ2-3 | NA | NA | TRBV12-5 | CASGLAPSDTQYF | TGTGCTAGTGGTTTGGCCCCCTCAGATACGCAGTATTTT
TRBJ1-5 | NA | many | TRBV27 | CASSPRGSNQPQHF | TGTGCCAGCAGTCCCAGGGGTAGCAATCAGCCCCAGCATTTT
TRBJ2-1 | NA | NA | TRBV28 | CASSPKLDEQFF | TGTGCCAGCAGTCCCAAACTCGATGAGCAGTTCTTC
TRBJ1-1 | NA | NA | TRBV7-9 | CASSQVRRTAEAFF | TGTGCCAGCAGTCAAGTGAGGAGGACAGCTGAAGCTTTCTTT
TRBJ1-2 | TRBD1 | few | TRBV6-5 | CASSYSRITLQGFVHGYTF | TGTGCCAGCAGTTACTCCCGTATAACCTTACAGGGGTTCGTCCATGGCTACACCTTC
TRBJ2-7 | TRBD1 | NA | TRBV10-3 | CAISDKMGQGSDEQYF | TGTGCCATCAGTGATAAGATGGGACAGGGCTCGGACGAGCAGTACTTC
TRBJ2-3 | NA | NA | TRBV20-1 | CSARDLLVVGDTQYF | TGCAGTGCTAGAGATCTGCTCGTCGTGGGAGATACGCAGTATTTT
TRBJ2-7 | TRBD2 | NA | TRBV12-3/TRBV12-4 | CASPPAGGRILWNEQYF | TGTGCCAGCCCACCAGCGGGGGGGCGTATCCTGTGGAACGAGCAGTACTTC